This TCR beta chain was sequenced in a study of blood T cell repertoires in COVID-19. The CDR3 runs 14 residues. CDR1 is SGHTA and CDR2 is FQGNSA in the germline V gene. Trimming pared 3 bases from V and 0 bases from J, leaving 6 bases between. Sequenced by immunoSEQ multiplex PCR; TCRdb stores in-frame clones only, minus some. This table has about 120,000 clones, 70% to 90% appearing once. This chain connects TRBV7-2 to TRBJ1-3; D gene uncertain. The receptor's source is a man in his thirties or forties with acute or convalescent COVID-19. The material sequenced was peripheral blood. The CDR3 is CASSFGFSGNTIYF. The DNA of the CDR3 is TGTGCCAGCAGCTTCGGGTTCTCTGGAAACACCATATATTTT.